Below are 31 T cell receptor beta chains sequenced from a single sample in a study of cytomegalovirus exposure and HLA in healthy donors. The PCR contained 60 Vbeta and 13 Jbeta primers. Clones were read by immunoSEQ multiplex PCR, and TCRdb kept only the in-frame ones, dropping some. The table includes around 130,000 clones, roughly four fifths detected once. The sample consisted of PBMCs. The origin of the receptors is a man aged 25-40 years in good health and CMV-seronegative.

The chain recombines TRBV4-3 with TRBJ2-6; D unclear. Germline V gene data show CDR1 as LGHNA and CDR2 as YSLEER. This CDR3 is 16 amino acids long. Trimming took off 0 bases at V and 0 bases at J, with 6 bases between the two ends. CDR3 sequence (DNA): TGCGCCAGCAGCCAAGAGGCTAGCTCTGGGGCCAACGTCCTGACTTTC. It codes for CASSQEASSGANVLTF.

The chain recombines TRBV5-1 with TRBJ1-1, with a weak D call TRBD1 (5 bases). Germline V gene sequence: CDR1 SGHRS, CDR2 YFSETQ. The length of the CDR3 is 13 residues. V lost 4 bases, J lost 2 bases, and 9 bases lay in between. The CDR3 protein is CASSGDSNTEAFF. The CDR3 region has the DNA TGCGCCAGCAGCGGTGACAGTAACACTGAAGCTTTCTTT.

This clone has just a few counts. The chain employs TRBV11-2 and TRBJ2-7; 8 bases fit TRBD1. Germline V gene sequence: CDR1 SGHAT, CDR2 FQNNGV. The CDR3 totals 15 residues. After removal of 4 bases from V and 6 bases from J, the junction contained 11 bases not matched to a gene. The CDR3 spells CASSSYRGSSGEQYF. DNA of the CDR3: TGTGCCAGCAGCTCATACAGGGGGAGTTCGGGCGAGCAGTACTTC.

The V call is TRBV27, the J call TRBJ2-7; TRBD1 aligns across 7 bases. There are 14 residues in the CDR3. V lost 4 bases and J lost 3; bases outside the gene matches: 6. Germline CDR1 MNHEY, CDR2 SMNVEV (reference sequence). CDR3 sequence reads: CASSSPGQSYEQYF. The CDR3 bases are TGTGCCAGCAGTTCACCGGGACAGAGCTACGAGCAGTACTTC.

The chain joins TRBV19 to TRBJ1-3, with D possibly matching TRBD1 (5 bases). CDR1 is LNHDA and CDR2 is SQIVND in the germline V gene (reference sequence). V was cut by 6 bases and J by 0 bases, with 9 bases left in between. The CDR3 has 14 residues. The CDR3 is CASRQVNSGNTIYF. The CDR3, as DNA: TGTGCCAGTAGACAGGTCAACTCTGGAAACACCATATATTTT. Full variable domain (rest looked up from reference TRBV19 and TRBJ1-3): DGGITQSPKYLFRKEGQNVTLSCEQNLNHDAMYWYRQDPGQGLRLIYYSQIVNDFQKGDIAEGYSVSREKKESFPLTVTSAQKNPTAFYLCASRQVNSGNTIYFGEGSWLTVV.

In nucleotides, the CDR3 is TGTGCCAGCAAAAAATCTCCTCCCTCCTACGAGCAGTACTTC. This sequence encodes CASKKSPPSYEQYF. This rearrangement joins TRBV28 to TRBJ2-7, with D unclear. Germline V gives CDR1 MDHEN, CDR2 SYDVKM. The CDR3 consists of 14 residues. V shed 7 bases and J shed 0 bases, with 13 bases lying between them.

This sequence joins TRBV27 and TRBJ2-7; 9 bases agree with TRBD2. From germline, CDR1 is MNHEY and CDR2 SMNVEV (reference sequence). The CDR3 is 14 amino acids. The ends lost 6 bases at V and 7 bases at J; junction bases unmatched: 10. The CDR3 DNA reads as TGTGCCAGCAGCCCGGGCGGGAGGGGGGAAGAGCAGTACTTC. Encoded protein: CASSPGGRGEEQYF.

The chain joins TRBV30 to TRBJ1-4; TRBD1 might be the D (5 bases). The V gene's germline CDR1 is GTSNPN and CDR2 SVGIG (reference sequence). V shed 3 bases and J shed 8 bases, with 10 bases lying between them. The CDR3 length is 12 residues. The CDR3 is CAWRTDSEKLFF. In nucleotides, the CDR3 is TGTGCCTGGAGAACCGACAGCGAAAAACTGTTTTTT.

The V gene is TRBV6-5, the J gene TRBJ2-1, with a possible D match to TRBD1 (6 bases). V lost 2 bases and J 10 bases, leaving 15 bases between the germline ends. This CDR3 has 14 residues. Per germline, CDR1 MNHEY and CDR2 SVGAGI. The CDR3 is CASSYHRTVPEQFF. CDR3 nucleotides: TGTGCCAGCAGTTACCATCGGACAGTTCCAGAGCAGTTCTTC.

This chain connects TRBV28 to TRBJ1-2; D perhaps matches TRBD1 (5 bases). The V and J ends lost 4 bases and 1 base respectively, with 19 bases between them. This CDR3 region has 17 residues. Germline V gene sequence: CDR1 MDHEN, CDR2 SYDVKM. CDR3 DNA: TGTGCCAGCAGTTCCCCCGACAGCACTCATGTTAACTATGGCTACACCTTC. Its translation is CASSSPDSTHVNYGYTF.

This chain uses TRBV5-8 with TRBJ1-2, with a weak D call TRBD1 (6 bases). This CDR3 region has 13 residues. V was shortened by 1 base and J by 7 bases, with 11 bases between the two germline ends. The germline V gene has CDR1 SGHTS and CDR2 YDEGEE. CDR3 sequence: CASSLRGQSGYTF. The CDR3 nucleotides are TGTGCCAGCAGCTTGCGGGGACAATCTGGCTACACCTTC.

The chain uses TRBV13 and TRBJ1-1; D unclear. The germline gives CDR1 PRHDT, CDR2 FYEKMQ (reference sequence). CDR3 size: 13 residues. Trimming took 2 bases from V and 1 from J, leaving 5 bases between them. In DNA form, the CDR3 reads TGTGCCAGCAGCTTATTCGGGAACACTGAAGCTTTCTTT. Translating gives CASSLFGNTEAFF.

This chain uses TRBV5-5 with TRBJ2-7, with a possible D match to TRBD2 (5 bases). CDR1 SGHKS and CDR2 YYEKEE come from the germline V gene (reference sequence). The CDR3 runs 13 residues. V was pared by 3 bases and J by 6 bases, with 13 bases between. The CDR3 loop is CASSSAVVGEQYF. Written as DNA, the CDR3 is TGTGCCAGCAGCTCAGCGGTAGTAGGCGAGCAGTACTTC.

The sample holds a few counts of this clone. The genes are TRBV5-6 and TRBJ2-2; 8 bases agree with TRBD2. From germline, CDR1 is SGHDT and CDR2 YYEEEE. This CDR3 has 15 amino acids. The J segment lost 7 bases and the V segment lost 5 bases, leaving 10 bases of the junction unmatched. CDR3 bases: TGTGCCAGCAGTTGGACGGGAGGGGTAGACGGGGAGCTGTTTTTT. The encoded protein is CASSWTGGVDGELFF.

The chain uses TRBV6-6 and TRBJ2-5, with D unclear. Germline CDR1 MNHNY, CDR2 SVGAGI (reference sequence). The V and J ends lost 2 bases and 2 bases respectively, with 12 bases between them. This CDR3 is built from 15 residues. CDR3 sequence reads: CASSYLGARQETQYF. The CDR3, as DNA: TGTGCCAGCAGTTACCTCGGTGCTAGACAAGAGACCCAGTACTTC.

The chain carries TRBV7-3 and TRBJ2-6; D is undetermined. Germline lookup yields CDR1 SGHTA and CDR2 FQGTGA. The CDR3 runs 15 residues. V shed 2 bases and J shed 0 bases, with 5 bases lying between them. This CDR3 reads CASSLGSSGANVLTF. DNA for the CDR3: TGTGCCAGCAGCTTAGGCAGCTCTGGGGCCAACGTCCTGACTTTC.

The J gene is TRBJ2-7, the V gene TRBV5-4, with a possible D match to TRBD1 (8 bases). This CDR3 has 15 amino acids. Trimming stripped 4 bases from V and 6 bases from J, with 20 bases between. Germline CDR1 and CDR2: SGHNT and YYREEE (reference sequence). Here the CDR3 DNA reads TGTGCCAGCAGCCCAGGGGGCGGGGGTAATTTCGAGCAGTACTTC. Encoded protein: CASSPGGGGNFEQYF.

This clone was seen a few times. The CDR3 DNA sequence: TGTGCCAGCTCACAACTGGGGCCCCCGGCCCACGAGCAGTACTTC. The encoded protein is CASSQLGPPAHEQYF. J is TRBJ2-7 and V is TRBV18, with TRBD1 as a possible D gene (5 bases). Between the trimmed V and J ends, which lost 4 bases and 5 bases, there was a span of 18 bases. The CDR3 totals 15 residues. Germline CDR1 KGHSH, CDR2 LQKENI. The complete variable domain, with remaining parts taken from reference TRBV18 and TRBJ2-7, reads NAGVMQNPRHLVRRRGQEARLRCSPMKGHSHVYWYRQLPEEGLKFMVYLQKENIIDESGMPKERFSAEFPKEGPSILRIQQVVRGDSAAYFCASSQLGPPAHEQYFGPGTRLTVT.

This clone has only a few counts. The rearrangement links TRBV18 to TRBJ2-7, with D unresolved. V was trimmed by 3 bases and J by 2 bases, leaving 11 bases between them. The CDR3 covers 14 residues. CDR1 and CDR2 (germline): KGHSH, LQKENI. Here the CDR3 DNA reads TGTGCCAGCTCACCCGGCGTGGGCCCCTACGAGCAGTACTTC. Translation gives CASSPGVGPYEQYF.

CDR3 in amino acids: CASSSRTGTGETQYF. The CDR3 DNA sequence: TGTGCCAGCAGCTCCCGAACCGGGACAGGAGAGACCCAGTACTTC. V usage is TRBV5-6 and J usage is TRBJ2-5; the match to TRBD1 covers 8 bases. V was clipped by 3 bases and J by 4 bases; unmatched bases: 8. CDR1 and CDR2 (germline): SGHDT, YYEEEE. The CDR3 contains 15 residues. Variable domain in full (rest from reference TRBV5-6 and TRBJ2-5): DAGVTQSPTHLIKTRGQQVTLRCSPKSGHDTVSWYQQALGQGPQFIFQYYEEEERQRGNFPDRFSGHQFPNYSSELNVNALLLGDSALYLCASSSRTGTGETQYFGPGTRLLVL.

The rearrangement links TRBV9 to TRBJ2-6; D is unclear. The CDR3 runs 15 residues. In germline, CDR1 is SGDLS, CDR2 YYNGEE. V lost 3 bases, J lost 1 base, and 8 bases lay in between. The CDR3 coding sequence is TGTGCCAGCAGCGACAGTTCTTCTGGGGCCAACGTCCTGACTTTC. This sequence encodes CASSDSSSGANVLTF.

The J gene is TRBJ2-5, the V gene TRBV2; TRBD2 matches 13 bases. V was pared by 8 bases and J by 3 bases, with 0 bases of the junction left unmatched. CDR3 length equals 13 residues. Germline lookup yields CDR1 SNHLY and CDR2 FYNNEI. The CDR3, as DNA: TGTGCCAGCGGACTAGCGGGGGAAGAGACCCAGTACTTC. It encodes CASGLAGEETQYF.

On this clone: The germline gene is not matched at one end of the junction; a read error may be the cause. The chain couples TRBV30 to TRBJ1-2, with 7 bases fitting TRBD1. The CDR3 is 10 amino acids. Germline CDR1 and CDR2: GTSNPN and SVGIG (reference sequence). Here the CDR3 reads CAWKAMGQSF. The CDR3 DNA is TGTGCCTGGAAAGCAATGGGACAGTCCTTC. The complete variable domain, with remaining parts taken from reference TRBV30 and TRBJ1-2, reads SQTIHQWPATLVQPVGSPLSLECTVEGTSNPNLYWYRQAAGRGLQLLFYSVGIGQISSEVPQNLSASRPQDRQFILSSKKLLLSDSGFYLCAWKAMGQSFGSGTRLTVV.

The chain uses TRBV10-3 and TRBJ1-2; D is perhaps TRBD1 (5 bases). Germline-derived CDR1 and CDR2 are ENHRY and SYGVKD. This CDR3 has 14 amino acids. Trimming shortened V by 0 bases and J by 5 bases, and 10 bases separated the two germline ends. This CDR3 is CAISESWGEYGYTF. CDR3 nucleotide sequence: TGTGCCATCAGTGAGTCGTGGGGCGAGTATGGCTACACCTTC.

This chain links TRBV6-1 with TRBJ2-3; tentatively, D is TRBD1 (5 bases). The CDR3 has 18 residues. V was shortened by 2 bases and J by 2 bases, with 20 bases between the two germline ends. Germline CDR1 reads MNHNS; CDR2 reads SASEGT. DNA for the CDR3: TGTGCCAGCAGTGAATCAGGGTCGGTAGTTGGTCTCACAGATACGCAGTATTTT. Its translation is CASSESGSVVGLTDTQYF.

The chain joins TRBV19 to TRBJ1-1, with D possibly being TRBD1 (6 bases). Germline lookup yields CDR1 LNHDA and CDR2 SQIVND (reference sequence). CDR3 size: 13 residues. Trimming removed 6 bases at V and 4 bases at J, with 12 bases between. CDR3 nucleotides: TGTGCCAGTAGATGGGACACAGCCACTGAAGCTTTCTTT. This translates into CASRWDTATEAFF.

This clone was seen a handful of times. V gene TRBV7-2 combines with J gene TRBJ2-7; D might be TRBD1 (6 bases). Germline lookup yields CDR1 SGHTA and CDR2 FQGNSA. V was cut by 8 bases and J by 4 bases, with 9 bases left in between. CDR3 length equals 11 residues. Here the CDR3 DNA reads TGTGCCAGCGCTACAGGGTACGAGCAGTACTTC. It yields the protein CASATGYEQYF. The full variable domain, its missing parts supplied by reference TRBV7-2 and TRBJ2-7, is GAGVSQSPSNKVTEKGKDVELRCDPISGHTALYWYRQSLGQGLEFLIYFQGNSAPDKSGLPSDRFSAERTGGSVSTLTIQRTQQEDSAVYLCASATGYEQYFGPGTRLTVT.

The chain has TRBV6-5 and TRBJ2-7, with D possibly being TRBD2 (5 bases). V was pared by 0 bases and J by 2 bases, with 14 bases between. This CDR3 region has 16 residues. Per germline, CDR1 MNHEY and CDR2 SVGAGI. CDR3 protein: CASSYSKPGKAYEQYF. The DNA of the CDR3 is TGTGCCAGCAGTTACTCGAAACCGGGGAAGGCCTACGAGCAGTACTTC.

V is TRBV9 and J is TRBJ2-1, with TRBD2 matching over 11 bases. This CDR3 spans 16 amino acids. V lost 2 bases and J lost 4; bases outside the gene matches: 5. Germline CDR1 reads SGDLS; CDR2 reads YYNGEE. DNA of the CDR3: TGTGCCAGCAGCGTTAGACTAGCGGGATTGTACAATGAGCAGTTCTTC. It specifies CASSVRLAGLYNEQFF.

This clone was observed a single time. The rearrangement joins TRBV4-2 to TRBJ2-3, with 13 bases identical to TRBD2. With 0 bases clipped from V and 2 bases from J, the junction kept 8 bases outside the gene matches. The CDR3 totals 19 residues. The germline CDR1 and CDR2 sequences are LGHNA and YNFKEQ. The CDR3 region is CASSQEWRGLAGDTDTQYF. For the CDR3, the DNA is TGTGCCAGCAGCCAAGAGTGGCGTGGACTAGCGGGAGACACAGATACGCAGTATTTT.

The chain couples TRBV29-1 to TRBJ2-5; 7 bases match TRBD2. The germline gives CDR1 SQVTM, CDR2 ANQGSEA. The CDR3 length is 12 residues. Trimming removed 6 bases from V and 7 bases from J; junction bases left unmatched: 8. The CDR3 loop reads CSVGLDGGTQYF. The CDR3 bases are TGCAGCGTCGGACTAGATGGGGGGACCCAGTACTTC.